These T cell receptor beta chains were read from a single sample in a study of HIV-infected patients and healthy controls. Using its own MiXCR run on the 5' RACE reads, TCRdb lists one record per CDR3 protein. Of roughly 13,000 distinct CDR3 sequences in the sample, 11% are singletons; the top ten hold about 6.9%. Sequencing was done on a sample of blood. Receptors were obtained from an adult in good health. Each CDR3 is given with its conserved first and last residue. D genes are given only for firm matches. Part of the rows lack a size; the others show once, few, many or a class for expanded clones.

TRBJ2-7,TRBV5-1,15,.,many,TGCGCCAGCAGCTTGGCCGCCGTTCGCAACTACGAGCAGTACTTC,CASSLAAVRNYEQYF
TRBJ2-2,TRBV5-1,15,.,many,TGCGCCAGCAGGTTTGAGACAGAGAACACCGGGGAGCTGTTTTTT,CASRFETENTGELFF
TRBJ1-6,TRBV19,16,TRBD1,once,TGTGCCAGTAGTACCTCCAGGGGACAGAACGGTTCACCCCTCCACTTT,CASSTSRGQNGSPLHF
TRBJ2-1,TRBV4-1,18,TRBD2,few,TGCGCCAGCAGCCAAGTGTTAGTAGCGGGAGAGTTCTACAATGAGCAGTTCTTC,CASSQVLVAGEFYNEQFF
TRBJ2-7,TRBV20-1,11,.,medium-sized,TGCAGTGTTCTCGCGGGCCACGAGCAGTACTTC,CSVLAGHEQYF
TRBJ2-2,TRBV5-1,15,TRBD2,medium-sized,TGCGCCAGCAGCTTAGCGGGAGGGTTGACCGGGGAGCTGTTTTTT,CASSLAGGLTGELFF
TRBJ1-2,TRBV30,14,.,many,TGTGCCTGGAGTGTAGGGCAGTTGAACTATGGCTACACCTTC,CAWSVGQLNYGYTF
TRBJ1-1,TRBV4-1,14,.,many,TGCGCCAGCAGCCAAGAGGGGGAAAGCTCTGAAGCTTTCTTT,CASSQEGESSEAFF
TRBJ1-5,TRBV27,13,.,medium-sized,TGTGCCAGCAGTTTATCGGTCGATCAGCCCCAGCATTTT,CASSLSVDQPQHF
TRBJ1-5,TRBV7-9,14,TRBD1,many,TGTGCCAGCAGCGAGGGACAGGGTTTTCGACCCCAGCATTTT,CASSEGQGFRPQHF
TRBJ2-1,TRBV2,11,.,medium-sized,TGTGCCAGCAGTGAACTAAGCATCGGGTTCTTC,CASSELSIGFF
TRBJ2-7,TRBV7-2,16,TRBD2,medium-sized,TGTGCCAGCAGCTTAGGTCGGCTAGCGGGTGCCTACGAGCAGTACTTC,CASSLGRLAGAYEQYF
TRBJ2-1,TRBV3-1,15,.,many,TGTGCCAGCAGCCAAGGCTGGGCGGCCAGGGATGAGCAGTTCTTC,CASSQGWAARDEQFF
TRBJ2-7,TRBV12-3/TRBV12-4,14,TRBD1,many,TGTGCCAGCAGCTCGACAGGGTCCCCCTACGAGCAGTACTTC,CASSSTGSPYEQYF
TRBJ1-1,TRBV6-1,13,.,medium-sized,TGTGCCAGCATTCTGGTTCGTAACACTGAAGCTTTCTTT,CASILVRNTEAFF
TRBJ2-2,TRBV4-2,16,.,medium-sized,TGTGCCAGCAGCCAAGGTTGGCAGGGCGAGGCCGGGGAGCTGTTTTTT,CASSQGWQGEAGELFF
TRBJ1-5,TRBV28,16,TRBD1,.,TGTGCCAGCAGTTTCAATTACGGGACAGGGGACCAGCCCCAGCATTTT,CASSFNYGTGDQPQHF
TRBJ1-2,TRBV10-3,13,.,medium-sized,TGTGCCATCAATGACGGAACTAACTATGGCTACACCTTC,CAINDGTNYGYTF
TRBJ2-7,TRBV11-2,15,.,.,TGTGCCAGCAGCCCCCTTACAGCCCGTCCCTACGAGCAGTACTTC,CASSPLTARPYEQYF
TRBJ1-1,TRBV10-3,16,.,medium-sized,TGTGCCATCAGTGATAACGTGGGACCGTCGAACACTGAAGCTTTCTTT,CAISDNVGPSNTEAFF
TRBJ2-3,TRBV28,16,TRBD2,.,TGTGCCAGCAGTTTATCGGCGGGAGCCCGCACAGATACGCAGTATTTT,CASSLSAGARTDTQYF
TRBJ1-3,TRBV12-3/TRBV12-4,13,.,few,TGTGCCAGCAGTTTCGTAATTGGAAACACCATATATTTT,CASSFVIGNTIYF
TRBJ2-7,TRBV5-1,16,.,many,TGCGCCAGCAGCTCGGAGGTCGGCAGGGGACGAGCCGAGCAGTACTTC,CASSSEVGRGRAEQYF
TRBJ1-1,TRBV5-4,13,TRBD1,many,TGTGCCAGCAGCAACAGGGGGCCCACTGAAGCTTTCTTT,CASSNRGPTEAFF
TRBJ2-1,TRBV11-2,11,.,.,TGTGCCAGCAGCACGGTCGGTGAGCAGTTCTTC,CASSTVGEQFF
TRBJ1-6,TRBV2,15,.,many,TGTGCCAGCAGACCCGAGGGGGATGGAAATTCACCCCTCCACTTT,CASRPEGDGNSPLHF
TRBJ1-1,TRBV5-4,13,.,.,TGTGCCAGCAGCCTTGGGGTCCGGAGTAAAGCTTTCTTT,CASSLGVRSKAFF
TRBJ2-2,TRBV20-1,15,TRBD2,medium-sized,TGCAGTGCTACTAAAGCGGGAGGGAACACCGGGGAGCTGTTTTTT,CSATKAGGNTGELFF
TRBJ1-1,TRBV7-9,12,.,medium-sized,TGTGCCAGCAGAACCGGGCCCGATGAAGCTTTCTTT,CASRTGPDEAFF
TRBJ1-1,TRBV12-3/TRBV12-4,13,.,.,TGTGCCAGCTCCCCTAGGGCGAACACTGAAGCTTTCTTT,CASSPRANTEAFF
TRBJ1-6,TRBV14,13,TRBD1,once,TGTGCCAGCAGCCAGTCAGGGGGTTCACCCCTCCACTTT,CASSQSGGSPLHF
TRBJ2-3,TRBV29-1,14,TRBD1,many,TGCAGCGTTGGACAGGGGGCCGTCACAGATACGCAGTATTTT,CSVGQGAVTDTQYF
TRBJ1-5,TRBV5-1,12,.,.,TGCGCCAGCAGCTTGCGGGGTCAGCCCCAGCATTTT,CASSLRGQPQHF
TRBJ1-1,TRBV5-1,14,.,.,TGCGCCAGCAGCTTGGTTCCACTTGGGGCTGAAGCTTTCTTT,CASSLVPLGAEAFF
TRBJ2-7,TRBV7-2,16,.,.,TGTGCCAGCAGCTACGGGCTCGGCGGGTTTGCCTACGAGCAGTACTTC,CASSYGLGGFAYEQYF
TRBJ2-2,TRBV30,13,.,.,TGTGCCTGGAGTCGGGCAGACACCGGGGAGCTGTTTTTT,CAWSRADTGELFF
TRBJ1-5,TRBV28,13,TRBD1,many,TGTGCCAGCAGTAGGACAGGTTATCAGCCCCAGCATTTT,CASSRTGYQPQHF
TRBJ1-4,TRBV5-1,14,.,many,TGCGCCAGCAGCCCGAGTGGCGACTTTGAAAAACTGTTTTTT,CASSPSGDFEKLFF
TRBJ2-3,TRBV3-1,14,.,few,TGTGCCAGCAGCCCCCCCCCCGGGACAGATACGCAGTATTTT,CASSPPPGTDTQYF
TRBJ1-1,TRBV20-1,15,.,many,TGCAGTGCTCCATCGACGCGGGGGCAAGACACTGAAGCTTTCTTT,CSAPSTRGQDTEAFF
TRBJ2-1,TRBV4-1,17,TRBD2,many,TGCGCCAGCAGCCACGGAATAAGCGGACTAGCGCGCAATGAGCAGTTCTTC,CASSHGISGLARNEQFF
TRBJ2-7,TRBV5-1,15,.,many,TGCGCCAGCAGCTTGAACCCGGACAGAAACTACGAGCAGTACTTC,CASSLNPDRNYEQYF
TRBJ2-2,TRBV12-3/TRBV12-4,17,.,many,TGTGCCAGCAGTTTAGCGCAGGGCCCCGCGAACACCGGGGAGCTGTTTTTT,CASSLAQGPANTGELFF
TRBJ1-2,TRBV7-9,14,TRBD1,many,TGTGCCAGCAGCTTGGGACAGGGAAGCTATGGCTACACCTTC,CASSLGQGSYGYTF
TRBJ2-7,TRBV28,14,TRBD1,medium-sized,TGTGCCAGCAGCCCCCTCAGGGGGCACTACGAGCAGTACTTC,CASSPLRGHYEQYF
TRBJ2-3,TRBV6-1,13,.,medium-sized,TGTGCCAGCAGTGAAGCGGGAGCCAAAACGCAGTATTTT,CASSEAGAKTQYF
TRBJ1-3,TRBV4-2,17,TRBD1,many,TGTGCCAGCAGCCCTCAGGGGACAGGGATCTCTGGAAACACCATATATTTT,CASSPQGTGISGNTIYF
TRBJ2-3,TRBV12-2,18,.,many,TGTGCAAGTCGCTTATTAACCGGGACTAGCGGGAGCACAGATACGCAGTATTTT,CASRLLTGTSGSTDTQYF
TRBJ2-3,TRBV20-1,11,.,medium-sized,TGCAGTGCTACTGGAGCAGATACGCAGTATTTT,CSATGADTQYF
TRBJ2-7,TRBV3-1,15,.,.,TGTGCCAGCAGCCAAGATCCGACACCCTACTACGAGCAGTACTTC,CASSQDPTPYYEQYF
TRBJ1-4,TRBV27,17,.,.,TGTGCCAGCAGTTTACATCCCTTGGGGGCAACTAATGAAAAACTGTTTTTT,CASSLHPLGATNEKLFF
TRBJ1-1,TRBV28,11,.,many,TGTGCCAGCAGTCTATCCCCCCAAGCTTTCTTT,CASSLSPQAFF
TRBJ2-3,TRBV5-4,15,.,many,TGTGCCAGCAGCTTGGAGTCTAGCCGGGGGGATACGCAGTATTTT,CASSLESSRGDTQYF